These T cell receptor beta chains were read from a single sample in a study of memory CD4+ T cells and cytomegalovirus serostatus. This table comes from immunoSEQ multiplex PCR, and its TCRdb copy is limited to in-frame clones, with some not included. The sample records 35,000 to 50,000 clones, roughly three quarters being singletons. The specimen sequenced was memory CD4+ T cells from blood. The origin of the receptors is an adult in good health and CMV-seronegative. CDR3s include the opening cysteine and the closing phenylalanine or tryptophan. The D gene is left open where the match is weak. Clone size is stated in some rows and not others, as once, few, many or a class when expanded.

D gene | J gene | V gene | clone size | CDR3 protein | CDR3 DNA
. | TRBJ1-2 | TRBV28 | . | CASLPPGNYYGYTF | TGTGCCAGCCTACCCCCTGGCAACTACTATGGCTACACCTTC
. | TRBJ1-6 | TRBV14 | . | CASSHYSRSNSPLHF | TGTGCCAGCAGCCACTACTCTAGGTCGAATTCACCCCTCCACTTT
. | TRBJ1-4 | TRBV29-1 | . | CSVLSSGEKLFF | TGCAGCGTCTTGTCTAGTGGGGAAAAACTGTTTTTT
. | TRBJ1-2 | TRBV6-6 | . | CASSYIESGYTF | TGTGCCAGCAGTTATATCGAGTCAGGCTACACCTTC
. | TRBJ1-5 | TRBV2 | . | CASSEATGNQPQHF | TGTGCCAGCAGTGAAGCGACAGGTAATCAGCCCCAGCATTTT
. | TRBJ1-1 | TRBV15 | . | CATSRGTREAFF | TGTGCCACCAGCAGGGGAACACGGGAAGCTTTCTTT
TRBD2 | TRBJ2-7 | TRBV9 | . | CASSQTSSVEQYF | TGTGCCAGCAGCCAGACTAGCTCGGTCGAGCAGTACTTC
. | TRBJ1-1 | TRBV6-6 | few | CASREEAEAFF | TGTGCCAGCAGGGAGGAGGCTGAAGCTTTCTTT
. | TRBJ1-6 | TRBV7-9 | . | CASSPADTYNSPLHF | TGTGCCAGCAGCCCCGCAGATACCTATAATTCACCCCTCCACTTT
. | TRBJ1-5 | TRBV25-1 | few | CASRHGNQPQHF | TGTGCCAGCAGACATGGTAATCAGCCCCAGCATTTT
. | TRBJ1-2 | TRBV6-1 | . | CASSYGFGYTF | TGTGCCAGCAGTTACGGGTTCGGCTACACCTTC
TRBD1 | TRBJ1-5 | TRBV28 | once | CASSRGDRGPGQPQHF | TGTGCCAGCAGTAGGGGGGACAGGGGGCCTGGACAGCCCCAGCATTTT
. | TRBJ1-5 | TRBV7-9 | once | CASSLVGGNNQPQHF | TGTGCCAGCAGCTTAGTCGGGGGGAACAATCAGCCCCAGCATTTT
TRBD2 | TRBJ2-2 | TRBV6-1 | . | CATSGGANTGELFF | TGTGCCACAAGCGGGGGGGCCAACACCGGGGAGCTGTTTTTT
. | TRBJ2-4 | TRBV5-4 | . | CASSSEYGFAKNIQYF | TGTGCCAGCAGCTCTGAATACGGATTTGCCAAAAACATTCAGTACTTC
. | TRBJ2-5 | TRBV2 | once | CASSEGGGWGETQYF | TGTGCCAGCAGTGAAGGCGGGGGCTGGGGAGAGACCCAGTACTTC
. | TRBJ1-2 | TRBV18 | . | CASSILLGAKTDYGYTF | TGTGCCAGCTCTATCTTATTAGGGGCTAAAACGGACTATGGCTACACCTTC
. | TRBJ2-7 | TRBV7-2 | . | CASQTTGSSYEQYF | TGTGCCAGCCAAACGACAGGTAGCTCCTACGAGCAGTACTTC
. | TRBJ2-1 | TRBV5-6 | . | CASTLRRGGEQFF | TGTGCCAGCACCCTCCGGCGGGGAGGTGAGCAGTTCTTC
. | TRBJ1-6 | TRBV14 | . | CASSQDWGRPPLHF | TGTGCCAGCAGCCAAGATTGGGGGCGGCCACCCCTCCACTTT